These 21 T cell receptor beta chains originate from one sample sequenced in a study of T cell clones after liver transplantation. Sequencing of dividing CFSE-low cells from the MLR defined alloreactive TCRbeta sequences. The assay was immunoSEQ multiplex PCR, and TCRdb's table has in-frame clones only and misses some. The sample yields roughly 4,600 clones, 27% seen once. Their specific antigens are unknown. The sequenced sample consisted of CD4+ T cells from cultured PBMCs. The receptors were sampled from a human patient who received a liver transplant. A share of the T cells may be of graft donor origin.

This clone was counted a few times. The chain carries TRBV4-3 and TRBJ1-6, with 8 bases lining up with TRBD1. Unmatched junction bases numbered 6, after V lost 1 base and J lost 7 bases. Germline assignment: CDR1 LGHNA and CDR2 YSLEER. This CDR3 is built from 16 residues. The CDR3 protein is CASSQVTGEGNSPLHF. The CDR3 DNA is TGCGCCAGCAGCCAAGTGACAGGGGAGGGCAATTCACCCCTCCACTTT.

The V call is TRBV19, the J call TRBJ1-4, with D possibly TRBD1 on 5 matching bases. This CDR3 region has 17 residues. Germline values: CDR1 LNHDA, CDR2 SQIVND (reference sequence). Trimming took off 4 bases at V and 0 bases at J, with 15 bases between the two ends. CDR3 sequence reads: CASSRDRTRATNEKLFF. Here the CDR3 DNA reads TGTGCCAGTAGTAGGGACCGAACCAGAGCAACTAATGAAAAACTGTTTTTT.

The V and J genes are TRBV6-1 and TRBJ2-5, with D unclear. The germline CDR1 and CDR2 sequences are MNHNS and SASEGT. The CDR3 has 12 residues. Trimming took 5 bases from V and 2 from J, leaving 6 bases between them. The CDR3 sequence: CASSPLQETQYF. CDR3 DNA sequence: TGTGCCAGCAGTCCCCTTCAAGAGACCCAGTACTTC.

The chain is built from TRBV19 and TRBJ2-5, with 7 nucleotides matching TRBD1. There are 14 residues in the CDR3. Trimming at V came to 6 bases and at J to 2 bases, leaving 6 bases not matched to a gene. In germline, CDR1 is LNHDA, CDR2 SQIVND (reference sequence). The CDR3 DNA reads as TGTGCCAGTAGCGACCCGGGACAGCAAGAGACCCAGTACTTC. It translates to CASSDPGQQETQYF.

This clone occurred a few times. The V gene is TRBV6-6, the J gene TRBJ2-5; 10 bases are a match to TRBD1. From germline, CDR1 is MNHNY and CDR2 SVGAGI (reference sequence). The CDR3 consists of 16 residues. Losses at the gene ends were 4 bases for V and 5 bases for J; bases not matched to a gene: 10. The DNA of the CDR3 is TGTGCCAGCAGTTCCACCGACAGGGGGCGCCGGGAGACCCAGTACTTC. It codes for CASSSTDRGRRETQYF.

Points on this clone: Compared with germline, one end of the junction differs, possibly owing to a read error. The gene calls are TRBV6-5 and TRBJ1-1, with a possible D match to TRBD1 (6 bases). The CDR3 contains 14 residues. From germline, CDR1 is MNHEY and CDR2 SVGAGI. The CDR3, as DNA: TGCGCCAGCAAAAATGGCAGGGGGAACACTGAAGCTTTCTTT. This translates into CASKNGRGNTEAFF.

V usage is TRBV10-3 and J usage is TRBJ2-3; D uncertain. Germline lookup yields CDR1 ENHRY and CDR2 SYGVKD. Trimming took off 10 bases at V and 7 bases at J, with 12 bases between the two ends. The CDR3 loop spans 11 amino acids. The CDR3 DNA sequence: TGTGCCAGCACCCACCACAATACGCAGTATTTT. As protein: CASTHHNTQYF.

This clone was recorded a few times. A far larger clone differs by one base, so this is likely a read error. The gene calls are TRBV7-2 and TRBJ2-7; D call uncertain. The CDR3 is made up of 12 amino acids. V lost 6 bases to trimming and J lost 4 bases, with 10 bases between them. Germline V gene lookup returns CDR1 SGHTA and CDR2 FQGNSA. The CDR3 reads CASSPRFYEQYF. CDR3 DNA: TGTGCCAGCAGTCCCCGCTTTTACGAGCAGTACTTC. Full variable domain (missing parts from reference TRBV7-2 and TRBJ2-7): GAGVSQSPSNKVTEKGKDVELRCDPISGHTALYWYRQSLGQGLEFLIYFQGNSAPDKSGLPSDRFSAERTGGSVSTLTIQRTQQEDSAVYLCASSPRFYEQYFGPGTRLTVT.

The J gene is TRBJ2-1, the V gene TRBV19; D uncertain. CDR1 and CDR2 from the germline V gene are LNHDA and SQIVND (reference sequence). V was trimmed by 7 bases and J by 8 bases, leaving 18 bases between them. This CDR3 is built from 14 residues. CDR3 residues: CASNYGPNRDEQFF. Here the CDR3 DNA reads TGTGCCAGTAATTACGGCCCGAATAGGGATGAGCAGTTCTTC. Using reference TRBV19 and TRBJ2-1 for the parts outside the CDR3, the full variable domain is DGGITQSPKYLFRKEGQNVTLSCEQNLNHDAMYWYRQDPGQGLRLIYYSQIVNDFQKGDIAEGYSVSREKKESFPLTVTSAQKNPTAFYLCASNYGPNRDEQFFGPGTRLTVL.

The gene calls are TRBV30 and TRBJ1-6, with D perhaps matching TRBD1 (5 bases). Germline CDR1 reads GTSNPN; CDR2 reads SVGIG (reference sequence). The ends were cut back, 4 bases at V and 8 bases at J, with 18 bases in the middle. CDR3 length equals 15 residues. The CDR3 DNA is TGTGCCTGGACCATACGCGGGGGTTTAGATTCACCCCTCCACTTT. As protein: CAWTIRGGLDSPLHF.

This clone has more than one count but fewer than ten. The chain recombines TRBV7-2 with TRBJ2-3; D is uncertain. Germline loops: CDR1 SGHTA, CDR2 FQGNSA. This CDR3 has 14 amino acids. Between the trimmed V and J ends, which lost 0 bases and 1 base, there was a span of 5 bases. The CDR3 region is CASSLAQRTDTQYF. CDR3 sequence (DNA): TGTGCCAGCAGCTTAGCGCAGCGCACAGATACGCAGTATTTT. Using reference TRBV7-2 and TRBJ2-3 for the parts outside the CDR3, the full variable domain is GAGVSQSPSNKVTEKGKDVELRCDPISGHTALYWYRQSLGQGLEFLIYFQGNSAPDKSGLPSDRFSAERTGGSVSTLTIQRTQQEDSAVYLCASSLAQRTDTQYFGPGTRLTVL.

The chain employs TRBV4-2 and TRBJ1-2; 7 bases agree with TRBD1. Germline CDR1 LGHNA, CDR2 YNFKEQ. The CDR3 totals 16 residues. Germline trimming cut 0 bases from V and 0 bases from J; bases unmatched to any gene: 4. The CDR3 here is CASSQEGTVANYGYTF. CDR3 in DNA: TGTGCCAGCAGCCAAGAAGGGACAGTTGCTAACTATGGCTACACCTTC.

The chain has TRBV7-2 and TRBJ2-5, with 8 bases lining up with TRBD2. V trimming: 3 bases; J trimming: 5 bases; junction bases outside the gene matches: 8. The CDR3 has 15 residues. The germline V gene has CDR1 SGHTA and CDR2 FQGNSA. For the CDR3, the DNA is TGTGCCAGCAGCTTCGTAGCGGGGCTGAGGGAGACCCAGTACTTC. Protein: CASSFVAGLRETQYF. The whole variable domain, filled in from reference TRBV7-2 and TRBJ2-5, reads GAGVSQSPSNKVTEKGKDVELRCDPISGHTALYWYRQSLGQGLEFLIYFQGNSAPDKSGLPSDRFSAERTGGSVSTLTIQRTQQEDSAVYLCASSFVAGLRETQYFGPGTRLLVL.

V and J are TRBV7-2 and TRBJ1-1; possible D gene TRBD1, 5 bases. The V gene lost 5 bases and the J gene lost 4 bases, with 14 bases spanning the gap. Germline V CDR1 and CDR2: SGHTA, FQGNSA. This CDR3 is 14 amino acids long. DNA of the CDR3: TGTGCCAGCAGCGCGTATGGGGGGATCACTGAAGCTTTCTTT. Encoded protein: CASSAYGGITEAFF.

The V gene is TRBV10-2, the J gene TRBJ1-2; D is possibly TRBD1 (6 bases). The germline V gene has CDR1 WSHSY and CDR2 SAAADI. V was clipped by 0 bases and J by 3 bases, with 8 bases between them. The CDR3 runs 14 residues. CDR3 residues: CASSESAGDYGYTF. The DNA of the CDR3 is TGCGCCAGCAGTGAGTCGGCAGGGGACTATGGCTACACCTTC.

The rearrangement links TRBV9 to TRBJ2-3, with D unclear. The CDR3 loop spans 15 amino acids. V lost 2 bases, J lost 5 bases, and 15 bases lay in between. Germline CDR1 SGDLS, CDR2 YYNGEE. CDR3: CASSVTPRFRDTQYF. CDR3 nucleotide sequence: TGTGCCAGCAGCGTGACCCCCCGCTTTAGAGATACGCAGTATTTT.

CDR3 nucleotide sequence: TGTGCCAGCAGCTTAGTGGGGACAGGGGCTAAAAGCGAGCAGTACTTC. Amino acids: CASSLVGTGAKSEQYF. The chain has TRBV7-9 and TRBJ2-7, with TRBD1 identical over 10 bases. This CDR3 comprises 16 residues. CDR1 is SEHNR and CDR2 is FQNEAQ in the germline V gene (reference sequence). The V gene end was trimmed by 1 base and the J gene end by 6 bases; junction bases not matched to a gene: 9.

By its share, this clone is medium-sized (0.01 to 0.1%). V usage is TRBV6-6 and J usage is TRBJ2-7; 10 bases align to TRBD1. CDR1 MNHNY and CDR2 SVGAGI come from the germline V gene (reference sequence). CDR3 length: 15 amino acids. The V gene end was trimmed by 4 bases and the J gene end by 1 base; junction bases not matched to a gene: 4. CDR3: CASSSGQGVSYEQYF. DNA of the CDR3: TGTGCCAGCAGTTCCGGACAGGGGGTGTCCTACGAGCAGTACTTC.

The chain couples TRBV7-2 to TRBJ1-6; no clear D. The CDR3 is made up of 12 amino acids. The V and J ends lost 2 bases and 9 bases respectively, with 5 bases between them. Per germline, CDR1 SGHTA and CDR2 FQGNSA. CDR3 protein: CASSLPGSPLHF. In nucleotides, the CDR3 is TGTGCCAGCAGCTTACCGGGTTCACCCCTCCACTTT.

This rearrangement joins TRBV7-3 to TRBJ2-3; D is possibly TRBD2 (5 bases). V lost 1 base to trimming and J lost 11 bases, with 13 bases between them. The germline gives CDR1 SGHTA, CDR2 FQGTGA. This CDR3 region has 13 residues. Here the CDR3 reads CASSLIGPAGQYF. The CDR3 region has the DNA TGTGCCAGCAGCTTAATCGGACCGGCGGGGCAGTATTTT. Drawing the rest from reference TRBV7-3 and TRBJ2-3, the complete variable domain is GAGVSQTPSNKVTEKGKYVELRCDPISGHTALYWYRQSLGQGPEFLIYFQGTGAADDSGLPNDRFFAVRPEGSVSTLKIQRTERGDSAVYLCASSLIGPAGQYFGPGTRLTVL.

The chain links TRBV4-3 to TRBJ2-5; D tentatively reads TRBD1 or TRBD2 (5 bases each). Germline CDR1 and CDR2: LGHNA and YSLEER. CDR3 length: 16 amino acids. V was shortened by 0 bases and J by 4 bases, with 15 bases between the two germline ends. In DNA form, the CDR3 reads TGCGCCAGCAGCCAAGATGGGGCCGGTGCGGGAGAGACCCAGTACTTC. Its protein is CASSQDGAGAGETQYF.